Each of the 27 T cell receptor beta chains below was sequenced from the same sample in a study of shared clonotypes between healthy human individuals. Selected positively for CCR7 and CD45RO-negative, naive CD8 cells excluded terminally differentiated effector memory CD45RA+ cells. Produced via immunoSEQ multiplex PCR; TCRdb's table is partial and in-frame only. The profile shows hundreds of thousands of clones, roughly 95% of them singletons. The specimen sequenced was naive CD8+ T cells sorted from blood. These receptors all come from a woman in her twenties or thirties in good health.

This CDR3 reads CASSEAPGQKNTGELFF. In DNA form, the CDR3 reads TGTGCCAGCAGTGAGGCCCCCGGACAGAAGAACACCGGGGAGCTGTTTTTT. The chain couples TRBV2 to TRBJ2-2; tentative D call: TRBD1 (6 bases). This CDR3 has 17 amino acids. Trimming took off 3 bases at V and 1 base at J, with 15 bases between the two ends. Per germline, CDR1 SNHLY and CDR2 FYNNEI.

The CDR3, as DNA: TGCGCCAGCAGCCAAGACCGGACAGGGGCGGGCGAGCAGTACTTC. Translation: CASSQDRTGAGEQYF. This chain uses TRBV4-1 with TRBJ2-7; 9 bases fit TRBD1. Germline V gene sequence: CDR1 MGHRA, CDR2 YSYEKL. The J segment lost 6 bases and the V segment lost 0 bases, leaving 6 bases of the junction unmatched. CDR3 size: 15 residues.

J is TRBJ2-1 and V is TRBV6-5; D remains ambiguous. The germline gives CDR1 MNHEY, CDR2 SVGAGI. CDR3 size: 13 residues. V was clipped by 5 bases and J by 6 bases, with 11 bases between them. CDR3 sequence reads: CASSDRVSNEQFF. For the CDR3, the DNA is TGTGCCAGCAGTGATAGGGTTTCCAATGAGCAGTTCTTC.

V usage is TRBV27 and J usage is TRBJ1-1; 10 bases are a match to TRBD1. Germline V CDR1 and CDR2: MNHEY, SMNVEV (reference sequence). This CDR3 spans 15 amino acids. Trimming took 2 bases from V and 1 from J; bases not matched to a gene: 1. This CDR3 is CASSLGTGANTEAFF. The DNA of the CDR3 is TGTGCCAGCAGTTTAGGGACAGGGGCGAACACTGAAGCTTTCTTT.

The CDR3 DNA follows: TGTGCCATCGCTAGCGGGAGAGGAGAGACCCAGTACTTC. It codes for CAIASGRGETQYF. V gene TRBV6-6 combines with J gene TRBJ2-5; 10 bases map to TRBD2. From germline, CDR1 is MNHNY and CDR2 SVGAGI (reference sequence). V lost 10 bases to trimming and J lost 4 bases; unmatched junction nucleotides: 6. The CDR3 runs to 13 residues.

DNA of the CDR3: TGTGCCAGCAGTACGCTCCATAGGGCAATGAACACTGAAGCTTTCTTT. Translation: CASSTLHRAMNTEAFF. The J gene is TRBJ1-1, the V gene TRBV28; unclear D gene. Germline CDR1 reads MDHEN; CDR2 reads SYDVKM. Trimming removed 5 bases from V and 0 bases from J, with 16 bases in between. The CDR3 runs 16 residues.

The V and J genes are TRBV19 and TRBJ2-7; a weak D match, TRBD1 (5 bases). The CDR3 spans 16 residues. Germline loops: CDR1 LNHDA, CDR2 SQIVND (reference sequence). The germline V and J ends were trimmed by 6 bases and 0 bases, with 18 bases remaining between them. The CDR3, as DNA: TGTGCCAGTAGGGCGACATGGGGCGCAAGCTCCTACGAGCAGTACTTC. This sequence encodes CASRATWGASSYEQYF.

V and J are TRBV6-5 and TRBJ1-2, with TRBD1 as a possible D gene (5 bases). Germline V lookup: CDR1 MNHEY, CDR2 SVGAGI. CDR3 length: 16 amino acids. V lost 2 bases to trimming and J lost 7 bases, with 20 bases between them. This CDR3 reads CASSYLRPGDAGGYTF. The CDR3 bases are TGTGCCAGCAGTTACCTCCGGCCTGGGGACGCCGGTGGCTACACCTTC.

V usage is TRBV7-9 and J usage is TRBJ1-2; the D gene is possibly TRBD1 (5 bases). The CDR3 has 14 residues. Trimming removed 2 bases at V and 5 bases at J, with 12 bases between. From germline, CDR1 is SEHNR and CDR2 FQNEAQ (reference sequence). The CDR3 here is CASSLQKGNYGYTF. The CDR3 region has the DNA TGTGCCAGCAGCTTACAAAAGGGGAATTATGGCTACACCTTC.

J is TRBJ1-1 and V is TRBV7-9, with no clear D. Germline assignment: CDR1 SEHNR and CDR2 FQNEAQ (reference sequence). The V end lost 5 bases, the J end lost 4 bases, and 14 bases lay between the germline ends. This CDR3 has 14 residues. This CDR3 reads CASSGRAGGTEAFF. CDR3 in DNA: TGTGCCAGCAGCGGACGTGCGGGCGGCACTGAAGCTTTCTTT. Combining the CDR3 with reference TRBV7-9 and TRBJ1-1 gives the whole variable domain DTGVSQNPRHKITKRGQNVTFRCDPISEHNRLYWYRQTLGQGPEFLTYFQNEAQLEKSRLLSDRFSAERPKGSFSTLEIQRTEQGDSAMYLCASSGRAGGTEAFFGQGTRLTVV.

This clone was seen just once. The chain uses TRBV28 and TRBJ2-7, with TRBD1 matching 7 bases. This CDR3 spans 14 amino acids. Trimming at V came to 0 bases and at J to 5 bases, leaving 4 bases not matched to a gene. Germline assignment: CDR1 MDHEN and CDR2 SYDVKM. CDR3 sequence (DNA): TGTGCCAGCAGTTTATGGGGGGACAGCCACGAGCAGTACTTC. Amino acids: CASSLWGDSHEQYF. Drawing the rest from reference TRBV28 and TRBJ2-7, the complete variable domain is DVKVTQSSRYLVKRTGEKVFLECVQDMDHENMFWYRQDPGLGLRLIYFSYDVKMKEKGDIPEGYSVSREKKERFSLILESASTNQTSMYLCASSLWGDSHEQYFGPGTRLTVT.

In its sample, this clone was seen a few times. The gene calls are TRBV11-2 and TRBJ2-2; 8 bases map to TRBD2. The CDR3 loop spans 16 amino acids. The ends lost 1 base at V and 7 bases at J; junction bases unmatched: 8. The germline V gene encodes CDR1 SGHAT and CDR2 FQNNGV. The CDR3 sequence: CASSLVKREPSGELFF. In DNA, the CDR3 is TGTGCCAGCAGCTTAGTAAAGCGGGAGCCCAGCGGGGAGCTGTTTTTT.

As regards this clone: The same CDR3 arises from other DNA sequences in this sample as well. J is TRBJ2-3 and V is TRBV27, with 8 bases aligning to TRBD2. This CDR3 contains 16 residues. The V gene end was trimmed by 5 bases and the J gene end by 3 bases; junction bases not matched to a gene: 10. The germline gives CDR1 MNHEY, CDR2 SMNVEV (reference sequence). CDR3 coding DNA: TGTGCCAGCAGTCCTCTCGGGAGGGGTGGAACAGATACGCAGTATTTT. Protein sequence: CASSPLGRGGTDTQYF.

The chain employs TRBV7-6 and TRBJ2-7, with 10 bases lining up with TRBD2. V lost 4 bases, J lost 1 base, and 4 bases stayed unmatched. CDR3 length: 15 residues. Germline CDR1 SGHVS, CDR2 FNYEAQ. Here the CDR3 reads CASSSGLADSYEQYF. In nucleotides, the CDR3 is TGTGCCAGCAGCTCCGGACTAGCGGATTCCTACGAGCAGTACTTC. The entire variable domain, with the rest obtained from reference TRBV7-6 and TRBJ2-7, is as follows: GAGVSQSPRYKVTKRGQDVALRCDPISGHVSLYWYRQALGQGPEFLTYFNYEAQQDKSGLPNDRFSAERPEGSISTLTIQRTEQRDSAMYRCASSSGLADSYEQYFGPGTRLTVT.

The chain uses TRBV28 and TRBJ1-2, with D possibly being TRBD1 (5 bases). The length of the CDR3 is 15 residues. The V end lost 7 bases, the J end lost 5 bases, and 20 bases lay between the germline ends. Germline V gene sequence: CDR1 MDHEN, CDR2 SYDVKM. The CDR3 region has the DNA TGTGCCAGCAACGACCCCCTTTGGGGGTTATATGGCTACACCTTC. Encoded protein: CASNDPLWGLYGYTF.

The rearrangement uses TRBV29-1 and TRBJ1-1; D call uncertain. The V gene's germline CDR1 is SQVTM and CDR2 ANQGSEA. Deletions cut 5 bases from V and 4 bases from J, with 8 bases between. The CDR3 contains 11 residues. The CDR3 DNA sequence: TGCAGCGTTCTACGGACCACTGAAGCTTTCTTT. This codes for CSVLRTTEAFF.

The J gene is TRBJ2-7, the V gene TRBV7-6, with D unresolved. Germline lookup yields CDR1 SGHVS and CDR2 FNYEAQ. This CDR3 spans 14 amino acids. V lost 2 bases, J lost 1 base, and 9 bases lay in between. The CDR3 protein is CASSLQNSSYEQYF. The CDR3 DNA reads TGTGCCAGCAGCTTACAGAACAGTTCCTACGAGCAGTACTTC.

V is TRBV28 and J is TRBJ2-7, with D tentatively TRBD2 (5 bases). Looked up from germline, CDR1 is MDHEN and CDR2 is SYDVKM. This CDR3 has 15 amino acids. The V gene lost 2 bases and the J gene lost 4 bases, with 15 bases spanning the gap. DNA for the CDR3: TGTGCCAGCAGTTTACAAGCGGCCTCCTTTTACGAGCAGTACTTC. This codes for CASSLQAASFYEQYF.

This clone was detected only once. The chain couples TRBV7-9 to TRBJ2-4, with 9 nucleotides matching TRBD1. Trimming removed 7 bases from V and 5 bases from J; junction bases left unmatched: 3. CDR1 and CDR2 (germline): SEHNR, FQNEAQ (reference sequence). This CDR3 has 13 residues. This CDR3 is CASNRQGENIQYF. The CDR3, as DNA: TGTGCCAGCAACCGACAGGGGGAAAACATTCAGTACTTC.

This clone was seen only once. The chain has TRBV5-1 and TRBJ2-7; D not certain. This CDR3 spans 13 amino acids. Trimming shortened V by 5 bases and J by 0 bases, and 9 bases separated the two germline ends. CDR1 SGHRS and CDR2 YFSETQ come from the germline V gene. CDR3 sequence: CASRETTSYEQYF. DNA for the CDR3: TGCGCCAGCAGGGAGACAACCTCCTACGAGCAGTACTTC.

The rearrangement links TRBV5-5 to TRBJ2-7, with 10 bases aligning to TRBD2. Germline-derived CDR1 and CDR2 are SGHKS and YYEKEE (reference sequence). V lost 0 bases to trimming and J lost 2 bases; unmatched junction nucleotides: 5. This CDR3 contains 16 residues. The CDR3 DNA reads as TGTGCCAGCAGCTTGGTATTAGCGGGAGGTCCCTACGAGCAGTACTTC. Protein sequence: CASSLVLAGGPYEQYF.

The CDR3 DNA sequence: TGTGCCATCAGTGAGCCGGGACAGAATCAGCCCCAGCATTTT. Protein: CAISEPGQNQPQHF. V gene TRBV10-3 combines with J gene TRBJ1-5; 7 bases line up with TRBD1. Germline trimming cut 2 bases from V and 4 bases from J; bases unmatched to any gene: 2. The V gene's germline CDR1 is ENHRY and CDR2 SYGVKD. The CDR3 spans 14 residues.

The chain carries TRBV27 and TRBJ2-2; D not resolved. Germline V gives CDR1 MNHEY, CDR2 SMNVEV (reference sequence). This CDR3 spans 11 amino acids. Trimming removed 7 bases from V and 3 bases from J, with 3 bases in between. The DNA for the CDR3 is TGTGCCAGCACCGACACCGGGGAGCTGTTTTTT. Translation gives CASTDTGELFF.

The chain recombines TRBV28 with TRBJ1-5; 7 bases are a match to TRBD1. The CDR3 sequence is 19 residues long. After removal of 5 bases from V and 0 bases from J, the junction contained 16 bases not matched to a gene. Germline V gene sequence: CDR1 MDHEN, CDR2 SYDVKM. CDR3 sequence (DNA): TGTGCCAGCAGTCCACCGACAGGGAGAAGACTTTATAGCAATCAGCCCCAGCATTTT. Protein sequence: CASSPPTGRRLYSNQPQHF.

The gene calls are TRBV2 and TRBJ2-7; 12 bases match TRBD2. The CDR3 totals 18 residues. Germline lookup yields CDR1 SNHLY and CDR2 FYNNEI. J was trimmed by 2 bases and V by 3 bases; bases with no gene match: 11. The CDR3 DNA is TGTGCCAGCAGTGAGGGGGGACTAGCGGGCATGCTTACCTACGAGCAGTACTTC. This encodes CASSEGGLAGMLTYEQYF.

The chain carries TRBV6-5 and TRBJ2-6; a possible D gene is TRBD2 (5 bases). CDR1 and CDR2 from the germline V gene are MNHEY and SVGAGI. This CDR3 comprises 14 residues. V lost 3 bases and J 4 bases, leaving 7 bases between the germline ends. CDR3 in amino acids: CASSYASGANVLTF. CDR3 nucleotides: TGTGCCAGCAGTTATGCTAGCGGGGCCAACGTCCTGACTTTC.

CDR3 protein: CASSLSSSGSFPDTQYF. The CDR3 DNA is TGTGCCAGCAGCTTGTCGTCTAGCGGGAGTTTCCCAGATACGCAGTATTTT. The genes are TRBV13 and TRBJ2-3; TRBD2 aligns across 10 bases. Unmatched junction bases numbered 10, after V lost 3 bases and J lost 4 bases. Per the germline V gene, CDR1 is PRHDT and CDR2 is FYEKMQ (reference sequence). This CDR3 region has 17 residues.